Listed below are T cell receptor beta chains from one sample, sequenced in a study of control samples from healthy donors and cancer patients. Sequencing was performed with immunoSEQ multiplex PCR; in TCRdb, only in-frame clones are kept and a portion is missing. This table has approximately 220,000 clones, roughly 94% appearing once. The sample was blood. Receptors originate from a man aged 45-65 years in good health. Both conserved end residues are part of each CDR3. D genes are given only for firm matches. Clone size is not always given. Where it is, it says once, few, many or a class for expanded clones.

CDR3: CASSEERGLVVETQYF
DNA: TGCGCCAGCAGTGAGGAACGGGGACTGGTCGTGGAGACCCAGTACTTC
V: TRBV10-1
size: -
D: -
J: TRBJ2-5

CDR3: CASSSQTGGSYEQYF
DNA: TGTGCCAGCAGCTCACAGACAGGGGGATCCTACGAGCAGTACTTC
V: TRBV7-2
size: once
D: TRBD1
J: TRBJ2-7

CDR3: CASSLTQGRRNQPQHF
DNA: TGTGCCAGCAGCCTGACTCAGGGTCGGCGCAATCAGCCCCAGCATTTT
V: TRBV5-5
size: -
D: -
J: TRBJ1-5

CDR3: CASSEAGSLNTEAFF
DNA: TGTGCCAGCAGTGAAGCGGGCAGCTTGAACACTGAAGCTTTCTTT
V: TRBV2
size: once
D: -
J: TRBJ1-1

CDR3: CASSLEGSPQHF
DNA: TGTGCCAGCAGCTTGGAAGGGTCGCCCCAGCATTTT
V: TRBV5-4
size: -
D: -
J: TRBJ1-5

CDR3: CASSLTGGSYNEQFF
DNA: TGCGCCAGCAGTTTGACAGGGGGCAGTTACAATGAGCAGTTCTTC
V: TRBV5-1
size: -
D: TRBD1
J: TRBJ2-1

CDR3: CASSDSGFYGYTF
DNA: TGTGCCAGCAGTGACTCGGGCTTCTATGGCTACACCTTC
V: TRBV6-4
size: -
D: -
J: TRBJ1-2

CDR3: CASSPLAGPNTEAFF
DNA: TGTGCCAGCTCACCACTTGCAGGTCCGAACACTGAAGCTTTCTTT
V: TRBV18
size: -
D: -
J: TRBJ1-1

CDR3: CSVDRSSGGAYNEQFF
DNA: TGCAGCGTTGATAGGTCCTCCGGGGGCGCCTACAATGAGCAGTTCTTC
V: TRBV29-1
size: -
D: -
J: TRBJ2-1

CDR3: CASSQPEAAKETQYF
DNA: TGCGCCAGCAGCCAACCAGAGGCGGCCAAGGAGACCCAGTACTTC
V: TRBV4-1
size: -
D: -
J: TRBJ2-5

CDR3: CASSLGTAGSRSTDTQYF
DNA: TGCGCCAGCAGCTTAGGGACTGCCGGGTCTCGTAGCACAGATACGCAGTATTTT
V: TRBV5-1
size: few
D: -
J: TRBJ2-3

CDR3: CASSQERRQAEDTQYF
DNA: TGTGCCAGCAGCCAAGAGAGACGGCAAGCCGAGGATACGCAGTATTTT
V: TRBV3-1/TRBV3-2
size: few
D: -
J: TRBJ2-3

CDR3: CASSSGGAGETQYF
DNA: TGTGCCAGCAGTAGCGGGGGGGCCGGGGAGACCCAGTACTTC
V: TRBV6-5
size: -
D: TRBD2
J: TRBJ2-5

CDR3: CASSRRDTGIGTRAYGYTF
DNA: TGTGCCAGCAGCCGCCGAGATACAGGTATCGGAACCCGGGCTTATGGCTACACCTTC
V: TRBV3-1/TRBV3-2
size: -
D: -
J: TRBJ1-2

CDR3: CASSQAGAEKLFF
DNA: TGTGCCAGCAGCCAGGCAGGGGCGGAAAAACTGTTTTTT
V: TRBV3-1/TRBV3-2
size: -
D: -
J: TRBJ1-4

CDR3: CASSPNKGSHMNTEAFF
DNA: TGTGCCAGCAGCCCCAATAAGGGCAGTCACATGAACACTGAAGCTTTCTTT
V: TRBV4-2
size: -
D: -
J: TRBJ1-1

CDR3: CATRLGQGGHQPQHF
DNA: TGTGCCACCCGGTTGGGACAGGGTGGCCATCAGCCCCAGCATTTT
V: TRBV6-5
size: -
D: TRBD1
J: TRBJ1-5

CDR3: CASSSQMNEAFF
DNA: TGTGCCAGCAGTTCTCAGATGAATGAAGCTTTCTTT
V: TRBV28
size: -
D: -
J: TRBJ1-1

CDR3: CASSLDPVRGYTF
DNA: TGTGCCAGCAGCTTAGACCCGGTGCGGGGCTACACCTTC
V: TRBV7-9
size: -
D: -
J: TRBJ1-2

CDR3: CASSLEGPGEKLFF
DNA: TGCGCCAGCAGCTTGGAGGGACCCGGTGAAAAACTGTTTTTT
V: TRBV5-1
size: once
D: -
J: TRBJ1-4

CDR3: CSVAGAGNEKLFF
DNA: TGCAGCGTTGCTGGGGCGGGAAATGAAAAACTGTTTTTT
V: TRBV29-1
size: -
D: -
J: TRBJ1-4

CDR3: CASSLPEDTQYF
DNA: TGTGCCAGCAGCCTCCCCGAGGATACGCAGTATTTT
V: TRBV4-2
size: -
D: -
J: TRBJ2-3

CDR3: CASSSLKEGAGEKLFF
DNA: TGTGCCAGCAGCTCCTTAAAGGAGGGGGCCGGTGAAAAACTGTTTTTT
V: TRBV5-4
size: once
D: TRBD1
J: TRBJ1-4